This T cell receptor (beta chain) was identified during a study of Graves' ophthalmopathy and Graves' hyperthyroidism. Notes on the study in general: Sensitivity of around 88% and specificity of about 84% were achieved when a 13-signature model separated ophthalmopathy from stable hyperthyroidism.

V lost 2 bases, J lost 0 bases, and 11 bases lay in between. CDR3 size: 16 residues. Germline-derived CDR1 and CDR2 are MNHEY and SVGAGI. There are many counts of this clonotype. No antigen is known for it. Each hyperthyroidism patient was newly diagnosed, with under 2 months' duration, and aged 18 to 65. Symptoms, serum thyroxine and TRAb, thyroid ultrasound, and orbital computed tomography formed the diagnostic basis. PBMCs stemmed from roughly 9.7 ml of fresh peripheral blood. Beta-chain TCR CDR3 regions were amplified from RNA transcripts. Following a first-round RT-PCR that used HTBI primers, a second-round multiplex PCR was carried out. One entry per CDR3 protein results from TCRdb running MiXCR on the multiplex PCR reads. The table includes under 800,000 distinct CDR3 sequences, approximately 21% detected once.

Specimen: peripheral blood. The sequence came from a woman aged 18-29 years with stable Graves' hyperthyroidism. Some clones in this sample may be carry-over from other donors' samples. The rearrangement links TRBV6-5 to TRBJ1-5, with D unclear. The CDR3 loop is CASSYVPPVSNQPQHF. The CDR3 DNA is TGTGCCAGCAGTTACGTGCCCCCTGTTAGCAATCAGCCCCAGCATTTT.